Listed below are T cell receptor beta chains from one sample, sequenced in a study of blood T cell repertoires in COVID-19. Clones were read by immunoSEQ multiplex PCR, and TCRdb kept only the in-frame ones, dropping some. The data show around 430,000 clones, 88% seen once. Specimen: peripheral blood. These receptors were collected from a woman between 50 and 59 years old with COVID-19, enrolled during active disease. Both conserved end residues are part of each CDR3. Size is stated for part of the rows, as once, few or many counts, or as a class when the clone is expanded.

size: .; V: TRBV6-6; J: TRBJ2-7; CDR3: CASSYSPTGGLSEQYF
size: .; V: TRBV4-1; J: TRBJ2-3; CDR3: CASSWAGGRPDTQYF
size: once; V: TRBV5-1; J: TRBJ2-1; CDR3: CASSPRTGPYNEQFF
size: .; V: TRBV5-6; J: TRBJ2-1; CDR3: CASTPGHRAPYNEQFF
size: .; V: TRBV7-8; J: TRBJ1-1; CDR3: CASSLTGATEAFF
size: once; V: TRBV25-1; J: TRBJ1-2; CDR3: CASSEGTYGYTF
size: .; V: TRBV3-1/TRBV3-2; J: TRBJ2-3; CDR3: CASSQDLTPDTQYF
size: .; V: TRBV4-2; J: TRBJ2-3; CDR3: CASSPRGATDTQYF
size: .; V: TRBV6-6; J: TRBJ1-2; CDR3: CASTERNKGELLGYTF
size: few; V: TRBV30; J: TRBJ2-7; CDR3: CAWSGNGYEQYF
size: .; V: TRBV6-5; J: TRBJ1-2; CDR3: CASRAYRGFNYGYTF
size: .; V: TRBV29-1; J: TRBJ1-2; CDR3: CSVDTGTTYIYGYTF
size: .; V: TRBV5-1; J: TRBJ2-7; CDR3: CASSLAGTEYEQYF
size: .; V: TRBV30; J: TRBJ2-2; CDR3: CAWIYSTGELFF
size: .; V: TRBV10-2; J: TRBJ1-2; CDR3: CASSDHDQGNYGYTF
size: few; V: TRBV7-8; J: TRBJ1-5; CDR3: CASSLGVGSGNQPQHF
size: .; V: TRBV30; J: TRBJ2-1; CDR3: CAWTGEGNEQFF
size: .; V: TRBV19; J: TRBJ2-3; CDR3: CASSIIGTSGGTDTQYF
size: .; V: TRBV5-1; J: TRBJ2-2; CDR3: CASRSGGANTGELFF
size: .; V: TRBV6-5; J: TRBJ2-2; CDR3: CASSKDRESTGELFF
size: .; V: TRBV7-2; J: TRBJ2-1; CDR3: CASRPTSGGYWDEQFF
size: once; V: TRBV3-1/TRBV3-2; J: TRBJ2-3; CDR3: CASRRGDTQYF
size: .; V: TRBV19; J: TRBJ1-3; CDR3: CATFTGAGNTIYF
size: .; V: TRBV19; J: TRBJ2-5; CDR3: CASSNPMGQGLRETQYF
size: .; V: TRBV6-6; J: TRBJ2-7; CDR3: CASSRNSNEQYF
size: few; V: TRBV7-2; J: TRBJ1-6; CDR3: CASSLDGYNSPLHF
size: once; V: TRBV2; J: TRBJ1-1; CDR3: CAGQAEAFF
size: .; V: TRBV7-9; J: TRBJ1-4; CDR3: CASSSTEEKLFF
size: .; V: TRBV2; J: TRBJ1-2; CDR3: CATLQGGINYGYTF
size: .; V: TRBV11-2; J: TRBJ1-2; CDR3: CASSLAGDYGYTF
size: .; V: TRBV7-2; J: TRBJ2-7; CDR3: CASSYTGNVYEQYF
size: .; V: TRBV12-3/TRBV12-4; J: TRBJ1-1; CDR3: CASSKAGNTEAFF
size: .; V: TRBV30; J: TRBJ2-5; CDR3: CAWSRTGRLEETQYF
size: once; V: TRBV28; J: TRBJ1-1; CDR3: CASSFPGQGAERFF
size: .; V: TRBV6-5; J: TRBJ1-1; CDR3: CATYRGQLDTEAFF
size: .; V: TRBV7-9; J: TRBJ1-2; CDR3: CASSRGQPANYGYTF
size: once; V: TRBV4-2; J: TRBJ1-2; CDR3: CASSQDRQASYGYTF
size: .; V: TRBV5-1; J: TRBJ1-2; CDR3: CASSRGTGDYGYTF
size: .; V: TRBV2; J: TRBJ2-2; CDR3: CASSGLAGLHSTGELFF
size: .; V: TRBV28; J: TRBJ2-3; CDR3: CASSLWAGKTDTQYF